Listed below are T cell receptor beta chains from one sample, sequenced in a study of read filtering for tumor transcriptome and immune sequencing. TCRdb fed the reads into MiXCR, producing one record per CDR3 protein. The sample lists roughly 130,000 distinct CDR3 sequences, around 13% occurring once. Sequenced sample: a population of CD138-negative cells sorted from bone marrow. These receptors came from a donor over 35 with multiple myeloma. The CDR3 runs from the conserved cysteine through the conserved F or W. D genes are given only for firm matches. Clone size is given for some rows only: seen once, a few or many times, or a class if the clone is expanded.

J gene,V gene,clone size,D gene,CDR3 DNA,CDR3 protein
TRBJ2-1,TRBV18,many,TRBD2,TGTGCCAGCTCACCACCTCAAGCGGGAGGGCGCATAAATGAGCAGTTCTTC,CASSPPQAGGRINEQFF
TRBJ1-4,TRBV6-5,NA,NA,TGTGCCAGCAGTTACTCTCAGGGTACGGAAAAACTGTTTTTT,CASSYSQGTEKLFF
TRBJ2-5,TRBV20-1,many,NA,TGCAGTGCTAGAGTTGCGGGTGGAGAGACCCAGTACTTC,CSARVAGGETQYF
TRBJ2-1,TRBV12-3/TRBV12-4,many,NA,TGTGCCAGCAGTTCCGGCATTACCACAGACCTTGACAATGAGCAGTTCTTC,CASSSGITTDLDNEQFF
TRBJ1-5,TRBV20-1,many,NA,TGCAGTGCTAGAGATAAGGGTAACAATCAGCCCCAGCATTTT,CSARDKGNNQPQHF
TRBJ2-3,TRBV7-9,few,NA,TGTGCCACCCCCCTGCAGGGGGGGGGGGCAGATACGCAGTATTTT,CATPLQGGGADTQYF
TRBJ1-5,TRBV29-1,many,NA,TGCAGCGTTGCCGACAGGAATCAGCCCCAGCATTTT,CSVADRNQPQHF
TRBJ1-4,TRBV6-1,many,NA,TGTGCCAGCGAAAGAAGAGCAACTAATGAAAAACTGTTTTTT,CASERRATNEKLFF
TRBJ1-5,TRBV3-1,many,NA,TGTGCCAGCAGCCAAGACAGATATAGCAATCAGCCCCAGCATTTT,CASSQDRYSNQPQHF
TRBJ1-5,TRBV20-1,NA,TRBD1,TGCAGTGCCCCAGACAGGGTCGGTGAGCCCCAGCATTTT,CSAPDRVGEPQHF
TRBJ1-5,TRBV20-1,few,NA,TGCAGTGCTACGACACCAAATAGCAATCAGCCCCAGCATTTT,CSATTPNSNQPQHF
TRBJ2-1,TRBV18,many,TRBD2,TGTGCCAGCTCACTCCGATCTGAGGGACTAGCCAAGAATGAGCAGTTCTTC,CASSLRSEGLAKNEQFF
TRBJ1-1,TRBV2,many,NA,TGTGCCAGCAGTGAAGGGACATGGTCCACTGAAGCTTTCTTT,CASSEGTWSTEAFF
TRBJ2-2,TRBV7-9,many,TRBD1,TGTGCCAGCAGCTTGGGGACAGTAAACACCGGGGAGCTGTTTTTT,CASSLGTVNTGELFF
TRBJ2-1,TRBV6-5,many,TRBD2,TGTGCCAGCAGACGCGGACTAGCAGGATACCAGGAGCAGTTCTTC,CASRRGLAGYQEQFF
TRBJ1-2,TRBV4-1,NA,TRBD1,TGCGCCAGCAGCCAAGAGGAGGGGGCGCAGGTCTATGGCTACACCTTC,CASSQEEGAQVYGYTF
TRBJ1-1,TRBV3-1,NA,NA,TGTGCCAGCAGCCCGCACCGGGGGACTGAAGCTTTCTTT,CASSPHRGTEAFF
TRBJ2-3,TRBV7-3,few,NA,TGTGCCAGCAGCTTCACGGGAACAGATACGCAGTATTTT,CASSFTGTDTQYF
TRBJ2-7,TRBV18,many,NA,TGTGCCAGCTCACAGTCGGCTCTCCGTTACGAGCAGTACTTC,CASSQSALRYEQYF
TRBJ1-1,TRBV27,many,TRBD1,TGTGCCAGCAGTTTGGACAGGGCTAGCACTGAAGCTTTCTTT,CASSLDRASTEAFF
TRBJ2-1,TRBV9,NA,NA,TGTGCCAGCAGCGTAGCTCGAGCCGGCGATGAGCAGTTCTTC,CASSVARAGDEQFF
TRBJ1-2,TRBV12-3/TRBV12-4,many,NA,TGTGCCAGCAGTTTAGAGGGAGGGGGCTACACCTTC,CASSLEGGGYTF
TRBJ2-3,TRBV9,NA,NA,TGTGCCAGCAGCGAGACACCCGGTCCGGATACGCAGTATTTT,CASSETPGPDTQYF
TRBJ2-3,TRBV2,NA,TRBD2,TGTGCCAGCAGTCAAGGGACTAGCGGGGCAGATACGCAGTATTTT,CASSQGTSGADTQYF
TRBJ1-2,TRBV12-3/TRBV12-4,many,NA,TGTGCCAGCAGTTCCGGGGGGGGTAACTATGGCTACACCTTC,CASSSGGGNYGYTF
TRBJ2-3,TRBV10-1,many,NA,TGCGCCAGCAGCCAGAACCGGGCCCTCAGCACAGATACGCAGTATTTT,CASSQNRALSTDTQYF
TRBJ2-5,TRBV7-2,many,TRBD2,TGTGCCAGCAGCTTAGAGGCTAGCGGGAGTGAAAAGACCCAGTACTTC,CASSLEASGSEKTQYF
TRBJ2-3,TRBV25-1,NA,NA,TGTGCCAGCAGTTTTCTTGCAACAGCAAATGCGCAGTATTTT,CASSFLATANAQYF
TRBJ1-2,TRBV4-1,many,TRBD1,TGCGCCAGCAGCCAGGACAGGGAGGCCTATGGCTACACCTTC,CASSQDREAYGYTF
TRBJ1-4,TRBV19,many,TRBD1,TGTGCCAGTAGACCGGGACAGGGAAATGAAAAACTGTTTTTT,CASRPGQGNEKLFF
TRBJ2-7,TRBV5-1,many,TRBD2,TGCGCCAGCAGAGAAAGGACTAGCGGATACGAGCAGTACTTC,CASRERTSGYEQYF
TRBJ1-1,TRBV7-9,many,NA,TGTGCCAGCAGCTTCTACCTTAACACTGAAGCTTTCTTT,CASSFYLNTEAFF
TRBJ2-7,TRBV28,many,TRBD2,TGTGCCAGCAGTTCCTGGACTAGCGAGCAGTACTTC,CASSSWTSEQYF
TRBJ2-1,TRBV29-1,many,NA,TGCAGCGCGAGATTACAGGGTCTTGGTAACAATGAGCAGTTCTTC,CSARLQGLGNNEQFF
TRBJ2-3,TRBV19,few,NA,TGTGCCAGTAGGACTGACGGAGGGGGATCAGATACGCAGTATTTT,CASRTDGGGSDTQYF
TRBJ2-3,TRBV3-1,many,TRBD2,TGTGCCAGCAGCCCGAACAACGGGGGGATGACAGATACGCAGTATTTT,CASSPNNGGMTDTQYF
TRBJ2-1,TRBV29-1,many,NA,TGCAGCATCCTAGGGGGGAGCTCCTACAATGAGCAGTTCTTC,CSILGGSSYNEQFF
TRBJ2-1,TRBV12-3/TRBV12-4,NA,NA,TGTGCCAGCAGGGGGGCTCGGGTGTTCGGTAAGCAGTTCTTC,CASRGARVFGKQFF
TRBJ1-1,TRBV5-6,NA,NA,TGTGCCAGCAGCTTGGGTGCAGCGAGGGACACTGAAGCTTTCTTT,CASSLGAARDTEAFF
TRBJ1-2,TRBV4-2,NA,TRBD1,TGTGCCAGCAGCCAAGCCTGGACAGGCAACTATGGCTACACCTTC,CASSQAWTGNYGYTF
TRBJ2-2,TRBV6-1,many,NA,TGTGCCAGCAGCCCGACCGGGACGGGAACCGGGGAGCTGTTTTTT,CASSPTGTGTGELFF
TRBJ2-5,TRBV20-1,many,NA,TGCAGTGCTGCTAAAGAGACCCAGTACTTC,CSAAKETQYF
TRBJ1-1,TRBV7-2,many,NA,TGTGCCAGCAGCTCCCCCGTTGGAGGGGAAGCTTTCTTT,CASSSPVGGEAFF
TRBJ2-5,TRBV28,few,TRBD2,TGTGCCAGCGTAGCGGGAGGGCTTTACCAAGAGACCCAGTACTTC,CASVAGGLYQETQYF
TRBJ1-1,TRBV5-1,few,NA,TGCGCCAGCAGCTTGACTCCGGACAGCAACACTGAAGCTTTCTTT,CASSLTPDSNTEAFF
TRBJ2-3,TRBV7-2,NA,NA,TGTGCCAGCAGCCTAGACCCCCCTACGGGACGCCTACATTCTAGCACAGATACGCAGTATTTT,CASSLDPPTGRLHSSTDTQYF
TRBJ2-2,TRBV3-1,many,NA,TGTGCCAGCAGCCAGTCCGGGAGGAACACCGGGGAGCTGTTTTTT,CASSQSGRNTGELFF
TRBJ2-1,TRBV20-1,many,NA,TGCAGTGCCCAGCCCGGGGGCGAAGAGCAGTTCTTC,CSAQPGGEEQFF
TRBJ2-1,TRBV5-1,many,NA,TGCGCCAGCAGCTTGGGGCCCGGTGGGGTCAATGAGCAGTTCTTC,CASSLGPGGVNEQFF
TRBJ2-2,TRBV20-1,many,NA,TGCAGTGCTAGAGAGCGTCGGGGAGAGGCGAACACCGGGGAGCTGTTTTTT,CSARERRGEANTGELFF
TRBJ2-5,TRBV27,few,NA,TGTGCCAGCAAGTTATTGGGGGGAACAGCAGCAAAAGAGACCCAGTACTTC,CASKLLGGTAAKETQYF
TRBJ2-1,TRBV5-1,many,TRBD2,TGCGCCAGCTCCCCCATACCTAGCGGGAGTCCCGAGTTCTACAATGAGCAGTTCTTC,CASSPIPSGSPEFYNEQFF
TRBJ2-1,TRBV29-1,few,NA,TGCAGCGTTGAAGGGGGAGAGGGACCAACGCGCGAGCAGTTCTTC,CSVEGGEGPTREQFF
TRBJ2-3,TRBV12-3/TRBV12-4,NA,NA,TGTGCCAGCAGTACATCGGGGGCCAACACAGATACGCAGTATTTT,CASSTSGANTDTQYF
TRBJ2-7,TRBV6-6,many,TRBD1,TGTGCCACCCGAAGGGGACAGAGCTCCTACGAGCAGTACTTC,CATRRGQSSYEQYF
TRBJ1-4,TRBV4-1,many,NA,TGCGCCAGCAGCCAAGCTACCCGGCAGGGAGGCCCCCCTAATGAAAAACTGTTTTTT,CASSQATRQGGPPNEKLFF
TRBJ2-2,TRBV12-3/TRBV12-4,many,NA,TGTGCCAGCAGTTTATTGGAGTCCACCGGGGAGCTGTTTTTT,CASSLLESTGELFF
TRBJ1-5,TRBV7-2,many,NA,TGTGCCAGCAGCTTAGAGGGGGGCAGGGCCCAGCCCCAGCATTTT,CASSLEGGRAQPQHF
TRBJ2-7,TRBV10-3,many,TRBD2,TGTGCCATCAAAAGTTTGACTAGCGAGGCCTACGAGCAGTACTTC,CAIKSLTSEAYEQYF
TRBJ2-2,TRBV27,many,TRBD2,TGTGCCAGCAGTTTAAGCGGGACGAACACCGGGGAGCTGTTTTTT,CASSLSGTNTGELFF